A single sample gave rise to the 29 T cell receptor beta chains below, sequenced in a study of T cell repertoires in cytomegalovirus infection. These receptors have no known antigen. TCRdb processed the reads anew with MiXCR; each CDR3 protein has one entry. This sample yields more than 250,000 distinct CDR3 sequences, of which roughly 25% are seen a single time; about 14% belongs to the top ten. The sample consisted of cultured PBMCs, taken from culture after CMV antigen stimulation. These receptors all stem from a human donor in good health (CMV status not recorded). Some clones in this sample may be carry-over from other donors' samples.

V is TRBV7-3 and J is TRBJ2-1; no definite D call. The CDR3 consists of 13 residues. Per the germline V gene, CDR1 is SGHTA and CDR2 is FQGTGA. Trimming took off 3 bases at V and 9 bases at J, with 12 bases between the two ends. CDR3 in amino acids: CASSFRQVGEQFF. The CDR3 region has the DNA TGTGCCAGCAGCTTCAGGCAGGTCGGTGAGCAGTTCTTC.

CDR3 loop: CSVGDSWNSPLHF. In DNA, the CDR3 is TGCAGCGTTGGCGACAGTTGGAACTCACCCCTCCACTTT. The chain recombines TRBV29-1 with TRBJ1-6; tentatively, D is TRBD1 (5 bases). This CDR3 spans 13 amino acids. The germline V gene has CDR1 SQVTM and CDR2 ANQGSEA. V lost 4 bases, J lost 10 bases, and 14 bases lay in between.

Only a few counts were recorded for this clonotype. The rearrangement joins TRBV5-6 to TRBJ2-1; 8 bases match TRBD2. The germline V gene encodes CDR1 SGHDT and CDR2 YYEEEE. With 5 bases clipped from V and 6 bases from J, the junction kept 13 bases outside the gene matches. The CDR3 consists of 16 residues. In DNA form, the CDR3 reads TGTGCCAGCAGACCTAGGTTTACGGGGACTAGCAATGAGCAGTTCTTC. Protein sequence: CASRPRFTGTSNEQFF.

This sequence joins TRBV28 and TRBJ1-2, with TRBD1 matching over 7 bases. CDR1 is MDHEN and CDR2 is SYDVKM in the germline V gene. J lost 4 bases, V lost 10 bases, and 6 bases had no gene match. The CDR3 length is 12 residues. For the CDR3, the DNA is TGTGCCACCGCAGGGGGGGGCTATGGCTACACCTTC. This sequence encodes CATAGGGYGYTF.

The chain links TRBV6-6 to TRBJ2-7; either TRBD1 or TRBD2 may supply D (5 bases each). Germline CDR1 MNHNY, CDR2 SVGAGI (reference sequence). V shed 10 bases and J shed 0 bases, with 13 bases lying between them. CDR3 length: 13 amino acids. The CDR3 loop reads CATYGDRSYEQYF. The CDR3, as DNA: TGTGCCACCTACGGGGACCGCTCCTACGAGCAGTACTTC.

Concerning this clonotype: One junction end does not reproduce the germline sequence, and a read error may be involved. The CDR3 DNA reads as TGTGCTAGCAGCCGCTACGGCTCAGGACTAGCGGCACAAGAGACCCAGTACTTC. Its protein is CASSRYGSGLAAQETQYF. The rearrangement joins TRBV7-7 to TRBJ2-5, with 10 nucleotides matching TRBD2. This CDR3 region has 18 residues. Germline assignment: CDR1 SSHAT and CDR2 FNYEAQ (reference sequence).

This clonotype was seen at least ten times. This rearrangement joins TRBV7-2 to TRBJ1-1; 12 nucleotides agree with TRBD1. The V and J ends lost 5 bases and 11 bases, in that order; junction bases with no gene match: 15. Looked up from germline, CDR1 is SGHTA and CDR2 is FQGNSA. The CDR3 sequence is 16 residues long. The CDR3 reads CASSLGGTGGRSLAFF. The CDR3 nucleotides are TGTGCCAGCAGCCTAGGGGGGACAGGGGGCCGGAGTTTGGCTTTCTTT.

This clonotype has ten or more counts. V and J are TRBV7-3 and TRBJ2-2; TRBD1 matches at 9 bases. V was pared by 5 bases and J by 5 bases, with 3 bases of the junction left unmatched. This CDR3 comprises 14 residues. Germline V CDR1 and CDR2: SGHTA, FQGTGA. The CDR3 reads CASSTGQGTGELFF. For the CDR3, the DNA is TGTGCCAGCAGCACGGGACAGGGAACCGGGGAGCTGTTTTTT.

This chain links TRBV7-9 with TRBJ2-1, with TRBD2 identical over 9 bases. V gave up 5 bases and J gave up 6 bases; unmatched junction bases: 8. CDR3 length: 15 amino acids. Looked up from germline, CDR1 is SEHNR and CDR2 is FQNEAQ (reference sequence). The chain's CDR3 is CASSPRGGISNEQFF. The CDR3 nucleotides read TGTGCCAGCAGCCCGCGGGGGGGGATTAGCAATGAGCAGTTCTTC.

This clonotype came up a few times. The chain links TRBV6-7 to TRBJ2-1; 14 nucleotides line up with TRBD2. TRBV6-7 is an ORF; its function is uncertain. The CDR3 runs to 21 residues. V lost 2 bases, J lost 4 bases, and 16 bases stayed unmatched. CDR3 nucleotides: TGTGCCAGCAGTTACCCACGCCCGGGACTAGCGGGAGTTGTTTTTTACAATGAGCAGTTCTTC. Its protein product is CASSYPRPGLAGVVFYNEQFF.

The chain links TRBV12-3 or TRBV12-4 to TRBJ1-5; 12 bases are a match to TRBD1. V dropped 5 bases and J dropped 5; count of bases not matched to a gene: 4. This CDR3 comprises 15 residues. This CDR3 reads CASSPGTGGDQPQHF. CDR3 DNA sequence: TGTGCCAGCAGTCCCGGGACAGGGGGCGATCAGCCCCAGCATTTT.

This clonotype appeared a few times. The V gene is TRBV7-2, the J gene TRBJ2-1; 7 bases align to TRBD2. Germline assignment: CDR1 SGHTA and CDR2 FQGNSA. J lost 12 bases, V lost 5 bases, and 10 bases had no gene match. The CDR3 contains 13 residues. The CDR3 sequence is CASSPVGGWWQFF. The CDR3 nucleotides are TGTGCCAGCAGCCCGGTCGGGGGGTGGTGGCAGTTCTTC.

This clonotype occurred a few times. The chain combines TRBV20-1 with TRBJ2-1; 9 nucleotides match TRBD2. The CDR3 is made up of 13 amino acids. Trimming at V came to 7 bases and at J to 6 bases, leaving 7 bases not matched to a gene. Looked up from germline, CDR1 is DFQATT and CDR2 is SNEGSKA (reference sequence). The CDR3 is CSGGGGRVNEQFF. The CDR3 bases are TGCAGTGGAGGTGGCGGGAGGGTCAATGAGCAGTTCTTC.

At least ten counts were recorded for this clonotype. This chain connects TRBV7-2 to TRBJ2-7; a possible D gene is TRBD2 (6 bases). With 2 bases removed from V and 1 base from J, the gap between germline ends came to 12 bases. CDR1 is SGHTA and CDR2 is FQGNSA in the germline V gene. The CDR3 loop spans 15 amino acids. The CDR3 DNA reads TGTGCCAGCAGCTTAAGCGGGCTGGAATCCTACGAGCAGTACTTC. Protein sequence: CASSLSGLESYEQYF.

This clonotype was detected ten times or more. The chain joins TRBV7-2 to TRBJ1-2; tentatively, D is TRBD1 (6 bases). Germline CDR1 reads SGHTA; CDR2 reads FQGNSA. V was cut by 5 bases and J by 5 bases, with 15 bases left in between. The CDR3 is made up of 14 amino acids. This CDR3 is CASSTYGTPYGYTF. The DNA for the CDR3 is TGTGCCAGCAGCACCTACGGGACACCTTATGGCTACACCTTC.

The V and J genes are TRBV14 and TRBJ2-2, with 7 bases that match TRBD2. In germline, CDR1 is SGHDN, CDR2 FVKESK. The V segment lost 4 bases and the J segment 5 bases; nucleotides outside the gene matches: 7. The CDR3 extends over 15 amino acids. CDR3 region: CASSLERDHTGELFF. The CDR3 bases are TGTGCCAGCAGCCTCGAGCGGGATCATACCGGGGAGCTGTTTTTT.

The chain recombines TRBV6-6 with TRBJ2-1; no clear D. CDR3 size: 13 residues. The V gene lost 4 bases and the J gene lost 8 bases, with 12 bases spanning the gap. CDR1 MNHNY and CDR2 SVGAGI come from the germline V gene (reference sequence). In DNA, the CDR3 is TGTGCCAGCAGTTCCGCCGGAGTCGATGAGCAGTTCTTC. Protein sequence: CASSSAGVDEQFF.

The chain couples TRBV7-2 to TRBJ2-1; D gene uncertain. Trimming pared 5 bases from V and 8 bases from J, leaving 16 bases between. The CDR3 loop spans 14 amino acids. Germline-derived CDR1 and CDR2 are SGHTA and FQGNSA. The CDR3 DNA reads as TGTGCCAGCAGCCTAATGGATCTCCGGGATGAGCAGTTCTTC. Translated: CASSLMDLRDEQFF.

The chain has TRBV19 and TRBJ1-5; 7 positions agree with TRBD1. CDR3 length: 16 residues. J gave up 1 base and V 2 bases, and 5 bases lay outside the gene matches. Germline CDR1 is LNHDA and CDR2 is SQIVND (reference sequence). The CDR3 region has the DNA TGTGCCAGTAGTATATGTGAGGGGGCGAGCAATCAGCCCCAGCATTTT. Protein product: CASSICEGASNQPQHF.

V usage is TRBV6-6 and J usage is TRBJ1-5, with D perhaps matching TRBD1 (6 bases). This CDR3 is built from 14 residues. Germline CDR1 is MNHNY and CDR2 is SVGAGI (reference sequence). The V end lost 5 bases, the J end lost 7 bases, and 15 bases lay between the germline ends. CDR3 in amino acids: CASSHRQEAQPQHF. DNA for the CDR3: TGTGCCAGCAGTCACAGACAGGAGGCACAGCCCCAGCATTTT.

The rearrangement links TRBV12-3 or TRBV12-4 to TRBJ2-7, with D unresolved. The length of the CDR3 is 15 residues. Trimming removed 3 bases from V and 0 bases from J, with 12 bases in between. Written as DNA, the CDR3 is TGTGCCAGCAGTTTTCTTTTCGAAGGCTCCTACGAGCAGTACTTC. It encodes CASSFLFEGSYEQYF.

This chain uses TRBV7-8 with TRBJ1-6; D perhaps matches TRBD1 (5 bases). In germline, CDR1 is SGHVS, CDR2 FQNEAQ. This CDR3 contains 14 residues. The V and J ends lost 1 base and 7 bases respectively, with 8 bases between them. This CDR3 reads CASSLVPGNSPLHF. The CDR3 DNA follows: TGTGCCAGCAGCTTAGTCCCAGGGAATTCACCCCTCCACTTT.

This clonotype was counted only a few times. The rearrangement links TRBV4-3 to TRBJ1-1; no firm D call. The CDR3 consists of 14 residues. V lost 3 bases, J lost 6 bases, and 14 bases lay in between. CDR1 is LGHNA, CDR2 YSLEER, per germline. The CDR3 sequence is CASSQQGGMAEAFF. The DNA for the CDR3 is TGCGCCAGCAGCCAGCAAGGCGGGATGGCTGAAGCTTTCTTT.

The rearrangement uses TRBV19 and TRBJ2-4; 7 positions match TRBD2. The CDR3 extends over 16 amino acids. In germline, CDR1 is LNHDA, CDR2 SQIVND (reference sequence). V trimming: 6 bases; J trimming: 5 bases; junction bases outside the gene matches: 13. The CDR3 nucleotides are TGTGCCAGTAGCCATAGCGGCGTAGCGGGCCAAAACATTCAGTACTTC. Residues: CASSHSGVAGQNIQYF.

This chain joins TRBV12-5 and TRBJ1-2; TRBD1 aligns across 8 bases. The CDR3 spans 15 residues. The germline V gene has CDR1 LGHNT and CDR2 FRNRAP. Losses at the gene ends were 1 base for V and 4 bases for J; bases not matched to a gene: 5. The CDR3 region has the DNA TGTGCTAGTGGTTTGGGAACAGGGGGTTTCTATGGCTACACCTTC. This codes for CASGLGTGGFYGYTF.

This sequence joins TRBV10-3 and TRBJ1-2; weak D call: TRBD1 (6 bases). The germline V gene has CDR1 ENHRY and CDR2 SYGVKD. The CDR3 has 14 amino acids. The V end lost 6 bases, the J end lost 0 bases, and 11 bases lay between the germline ends. The CDR3, as DNA: TGTGCCATCAGCCTCGGACAGTCTAACTATGGCTACACCTTC. Amino acid sequence: CAISLGQSNYGYTF.

The chain has TRBV15 and TRBJ2-1; 11 bases line up with TRBD2. Per germline, CDR1 LNHNV and CDR2 YYDKDF (reference sequence). This CDR3 region has 15 residues. Trimming took 4 bases from V and 3 from J; bases not matched to a gene: 2. The CDR3 spells CATSKGLADYNEQFF. CDR3 nucleotide sequence: TGTGCCACCAGCAAGGGACTAGCGGACTACAATGAGCAGTTCTTC.

This clonotype was counted only a few times. CDR3 protein: CASSETGTGEAFF. The CDR3 coding sequence is TGTGCCAGCAGTGAAACCGGGACAGGGGAAGCTTTCTTT. The V gene is TRBV6-1, the J gene TRBJ1-1; 9 bases fit TRBD1. Germline values: CDR1 MNHNS, CDR2 SASEGT. The CDR3 is made up of 13 amino acids. J lost 8 bases, V lost 2 bases, and 3 bases had no gene match.

In its sample, this clonotype was seen many times. The chain links TRBV14 to TRBJ1-2; no definite D call. The CDR3 spans 14 residues. Trimming removed 0 bases from V and 8 bases from J, with 13 bases in between. The germline V gene has CDR1 SGHDN and CDR2 FVKESK. CDR3 sequence reads: CASSQERLRSGYTF. In nucleotides, the CDR3 is TGTGCCAGCAGCCAAGAACGGCTCAGATCCGGCTACACCTTC.